This T cell receptor (beta chain) appears in the sequencing data of a study of blood T cell repertoires in COVID-19. Assay used: immunoSEQ multiplex PCR; TCRdb lists only in-frame clones, some missing. This repertoire shows 310,000 or so clones, around 84% found once; its top ten account for about 9.4%. Everyone who took part was roughly 18 to 89 years old, and they came from some 23 US areas. All recovered Cohort 3 donors got two negative PCRs, got clearance, or saw symptom resolution. The CDR3 runs 16 residues. The V gene lost 2 bases and the J gene lost 4 bases, with 14 bases spanning the gap. Per the germline V gene, CDR1 is MNHEY and CDR2 is SVGAGI.

V and J are TRBV6-5 and TRBJ1-4, with D unresolved. This receptor was identified in a woman younger than 30 who had recovered from COVID-19. The sample consisted of PBMCs or T cells enriched from blood (not recorded which). CDR3 in DNA: TGTGCCAGCAGTTACACCTTGCGCCGGGTTAATGAAAAACTGTTTTTT. This sequence encodes CASSYTLRRVNEKLFF.